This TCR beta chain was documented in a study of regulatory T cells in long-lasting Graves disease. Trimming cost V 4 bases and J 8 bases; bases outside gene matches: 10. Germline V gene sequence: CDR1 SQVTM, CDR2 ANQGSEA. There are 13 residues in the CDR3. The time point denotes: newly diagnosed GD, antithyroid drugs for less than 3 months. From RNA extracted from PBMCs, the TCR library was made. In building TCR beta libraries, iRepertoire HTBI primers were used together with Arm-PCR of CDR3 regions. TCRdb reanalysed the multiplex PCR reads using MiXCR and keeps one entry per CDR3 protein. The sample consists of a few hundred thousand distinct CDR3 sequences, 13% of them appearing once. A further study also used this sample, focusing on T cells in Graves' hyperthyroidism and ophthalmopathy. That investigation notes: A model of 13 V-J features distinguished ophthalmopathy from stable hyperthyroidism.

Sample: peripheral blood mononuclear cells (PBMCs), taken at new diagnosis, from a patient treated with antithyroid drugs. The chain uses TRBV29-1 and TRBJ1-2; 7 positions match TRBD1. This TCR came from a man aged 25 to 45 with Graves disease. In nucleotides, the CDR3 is TGCAGCGTTGTCGGGACAGACATTTGGGGCTACACCTTC. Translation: CSVVGTDIWGYTF.